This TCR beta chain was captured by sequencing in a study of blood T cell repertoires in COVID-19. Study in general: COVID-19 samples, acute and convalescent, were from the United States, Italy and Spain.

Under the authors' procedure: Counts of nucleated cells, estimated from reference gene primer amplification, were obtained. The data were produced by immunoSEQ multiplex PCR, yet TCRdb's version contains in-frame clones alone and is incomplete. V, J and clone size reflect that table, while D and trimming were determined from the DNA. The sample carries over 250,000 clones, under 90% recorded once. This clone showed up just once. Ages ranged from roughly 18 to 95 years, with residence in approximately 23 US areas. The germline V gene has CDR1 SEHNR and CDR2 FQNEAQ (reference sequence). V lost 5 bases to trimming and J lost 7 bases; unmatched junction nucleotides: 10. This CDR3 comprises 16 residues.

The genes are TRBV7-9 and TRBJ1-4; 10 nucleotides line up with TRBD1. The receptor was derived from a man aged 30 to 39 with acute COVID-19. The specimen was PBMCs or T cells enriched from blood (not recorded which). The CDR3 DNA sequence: TGTGCCAGCAGCCCCGACAGGGGGCACTCTCTTGAAAAACTGTTTTTT. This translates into CASSPDRGHSLEKLFF.